This is a list of T cell receptor beta chains from one sample in a study of HIV-infected children after antiretroviral therapy interruption. TCRdb redid the calling of the 3' RACE reads with MiXCR, one entry per CDR3 protein. The table has tens of thousands of distinct CDR3 sequences, roughly 4.5% seen once; the top ten hold 0.6% to 0.85%. The material was CD45RA+ CD4+ T cells from PBMCs, pooled from several time points, obtained from a donor given antiretroviral therapy, either interrupted or continuous. Source of these receptors: a pool of human donors with HIV. CDR3s include the opening cysteine and the closing phenylalanine or tryptophan. The D gene is left open where the match is weak. The listing skips clone size in some rows; elsewhere it reads once, few, many or a size class.

j_call	d_call	v_call	clone_size	cdr3_aa	cdr3_nt
TRBJ1-5	TRBD1	TRBV14	many	CASSQHRGGQPQHF	TGTGCCAGCAGCCAACACAGGGGCGGGCAGCCCCAGCATTTT
TRBJ1-1	.	TRBV7-8	many	CASSAGTGGRAFF	TGTGCCAGCAGCGCAGGGACGGGAGGGCGAGCTTTCTTT
TRBJ1-2	TRBD1	TRBV27	many	CASNGGDRGPLGYTF	TGTGCCAGCAATGGAGGGGACAGGGGGCCTCTTGGCTACACCTTC
TRBJ1-4	TRBD1	TRBV9	few	CASSVGGQGSYEKLFF	TGTGCCAGCAGCGTAGGAGGACAGGGTTCGTACGAAAAACTGTTTTTT
TRBJ2-1	TRBD1	TRBV2	many	CASSAGGGGLEQFF	TGTGCCAGCAGTGCAGGGGGCGGAGGACTTGAGCAGTTCTTC
TRBJ1-1	.	TRBV3-1	many	CASSQVNTEAFF	TGTGCCAGCAGCCAAGTAAACACTGAAGCTTTCTTT
TRBJ1-6	TRBD1	TRBV20-1	many	CSAHADTGGNSPLHF	TGCAGTGCGCACGCGGATACAGGGGGAAATTCACCCCTCCACTTT
TRBJ2-1	.	TRBV20-1	.	CSSPPGNEQFF	TGCAGTTCCCCCCCAGGGAATGAGCAGTTCTTC
TRBJ2-7	.	TRBV23-1	many	CASSQSWGPSYEQYF	TGCGCCAGCAGTCAATCGTGGGGGCCTTCGTACGAGCAGTACTTC
TRBJ2-2	.	TRBV4-2	many	CASSQGDFNTGELFF	TGTGCCAGCAGCCAAGGGGACTTTAACACCGGGGAGCTGTTTTTT
TRBJ2-7	TRBD1	TRBV7-3	many	CARGMTGTGSEQYF	TGTGCCAGGGGGATGACCGGGACAGGGAGCGAGCAGTACTTC
TRBJ2-1	.	TRBV28	many	CASSSPWGSSYNEQFF	TGTGCCAGCAGTTCCCCCTGGGGGAGCTCCTACAATGAGCAGTTCTTC
TRBJ2-7	TRBD1	TRBV25-1	.	CASSGGTGSDYEQYF	TGTGCCAGCAGTGGGGGGACAGGGTCCGACTACGAGCAGTACTTC
TRBJ2-1	TRBD2	TRBV10-3	many	CAISESSPTGGTVDEQFF	TGTGCCATCAGTGAGTCCTCTCCGACGGGGGGGACCGTCGATGAGCAGTTCTTC
TRBJ2-1	.	TRBV19	many	CASSIWGDEQFF	TGTGCCAGTAGTATATGGGGAGATGAGCAGTTCTTC
TRBJ2-3	.	TRBV12-3/TRBV12-4	many	CASSSSGSTDTQYF	TGTGCCAGCAGTTCTTCCGGGTCCACAGATACGCAGTATTTT
TRBJ2-7	TRBD1	TRBV5-1	many	CASSLTGERSYEQYF	TGCGCCAGCAGCTTGACAGGGGAAAGATCCTACGAGCAGTACTTC
TRBJ2-5	.	TRBV5-6	many	CASSLGQPRETQYF	TGTGCCAGCAGCTTGGGACAGCCGAGGGAGACCCAGTACTTC
TRBJ2-3	.	TRBV10-1	many	CASSESGPSTDTQYF	TGCGCCAGCAGTGAATCGGGACCGAGCACAGATACGCAGTATTTT
TRBJ2-1	TRBD2	TRBV5-1	many	CASSAATSGGHEQFF	TGCGCCAGCAGCGCCGCGACTAGCGGGGGCCATGAGCAGTTCTTC
TRBJ1-2	TRBD1	TRBV6-6	few	CASSSTGDGGGYTF	TGTGCCAGCAGTTCTACAGGGGACGGAGGAGGCTACACCTTC
TRBJ1-5	.	TRBV20-1	many	CSARGEGRDQPQHF	TGCAGTGCTAGGGGGGAGGGTCGGGATCAGCCCCAGCATTTT
TRBJ2-4	TRBD1	TRBV5-1	many	CASSEGQGASYF	TGCGCCAGCAGCGAGGGACAGGGGGCCTCGTACTTC
TRBJ2-1	.	TRBV11-3	few	CASSPLGLSIDEQFF	TGTGCCAGCAGCCCCCTCGGGCTGAGCATAGATGAGCAGTTCTTC
TRBJ2-3	.	TRBV14	few	CASSQDRGWTQYF	TGTGCCAGCAGCCAAGATCGCGGATGGACGCAGTATTTT
TRBJ2-1	TRBD1	TRBV20-1	many	CSARGGQGGDEQFF	TGCAGTGCTAGGGGGGGACAGGGCGGCGATGAGCAGTTCTTC
TRBJ1-5	TRBD1	TRBV2	many	CASSAPGGQPQHF	TGTGCCAGCAGTGCGCCAGGGGGTCAGCCCCAGCATTTT
TRBJ2-7	.	TRBV5-1	many	CASSSDGLGEQYF	TGCGCCAGCAGTTCGGACGGGCTCGGCGAGCAGTACTTC
TRBJ2-5	.	TRBV5-1	many	CASSYPQETQYF	TGCGCCAGCAGCTACCCTCAAGAGACCCAGTACTTC
TRBJ2-7	TRBD1	TRBV10-3	.	CAISDGTGNSHEQYF	TGTGCCATCAGTGATGGGACAGGTAACTCCCACGAGCAGTACTTC
TRBJ1-2	.	TRBV28	many	CASSSVGQVYGYTF	TGTGCCAGCAGTTCCGTAGGCCAGGTCTATGGCTACACCTTC
TRBJ2-7	TRBD1	TRBV6-1	.	CASSGDRDSYEQYF	TGTGCCAGCAGTGGGGACAGGGACTCCTACGAGCAGTACTTC
TRBJ1-1	.	TRBV6-1	many	CASSPVLLNTEAFF	TGTGCCAGCAGCCCCGTCTTGTTGAACACTGAAGCTTTCTTT
TRBJ2-7	TRBD2	TRBV11-1	many	CASSFFREGEQYF	TGTGCCAGCAGCTTCTTCAGGGAGGGGGAGCAGTACTTC
TRBJ2-5	.	TRBV20-1	many	CSGLWRNDQETQYF	TGCAGTGGGTTATGGCGGAATGATCAAGAGACCCAGTACTTC
TRBJ1-1	.	TRBV5-1	medium-sized	CASSADGTEAFF	TGCGCCAGCAGCGCCGACGGGACTGAAGCTTTCTTT
TRBJ1-5	.	TRBV2	many	CASSDGGKPQHF	TGTGCCAGCAGTGATGGGGGGAAGCCCCAGCATTTT
TRBJ1-1	.	TRBV25-1	.	CASRGRWDTEAFF	TGTGCCAGCAGAGGCAGGTGGGACACTGAAGCTTTCTTT
TRBJ2-7	.	TRBV27	many	CASSLSGRRGWDYSYEQYF	TGTGCCAGCAGTTTATCGGGGAGGAGAGGGTGGGATTACTCCTACGAGCAGTACTTC
TRBJ1-1	.	TRBV30	.	CACFPRAEAFF	TGTGCCTGCTTCCCTCGAGCTGAAGCTTTCTTT
TRBJ1-6	TRBD1	TRBV27	many	CASGERQGASSPLHF	TGTGCCAGCGGTGAGAGACAGGGGGCGAGTTCACCCCTCCACTTT
TRBJ1-4	TRBD1	TRBV29-1	many	CSVAGQGLTTNEKLFF	TGCAGCGTTGCGGGACAGGGCCTTACAACTAATGAAAAACTGTTTTTT
TRBJ2-3	TRBD2	TRBV2	.	CASSGTSGTDTQYF	TGTGCCAGCAGTGGGACTAGCGGCACAGATACGCAGTATTTT
TRBJ1-2	TRBD1	TRBV19	many	CASSISGTGRVHTF	TGTGCCAGTAGTATATCCGGGACAGGGAGAGTCCACACCTTC
TRBJ2-5	TRBD1	TRBV19	many	CASSSRGQGVEETQYF	TGTGCCAGTAGCTCCCGCGGGCAGGGGGTAGAAGAGACCCAGTACTTC